The 29 T cell receptor beta chains in this list originate from one sample, sequenced in a study of blood T cell repertoires in COVID-19 (dated by TCRdb to 2018 to 2021). Library preparation used the immunoSEQ multiplex PCR assay. TCRdb took this table from immuneACCESS and kept in-frame rearrangements with V and J called. Such tables lack part of the clones; where checked against another copy, unresolved V genes explain under half of the gap, and the rest is unexplained. In this sample the table shows about 480,000 clones, about 89% of which occur a single time. Clones ranked in the top ten supply 4% to 5.5% of the sample. The sequenced material came from peripheral blood. All receptors come from a woman aged 30 to 39 with acute or convalescent COVID-19.

The chain uses TRBV5-1 and TRBJ2-2; weak D call: TRBD2 (5 bases). V shed 4 bases and J shed 5 bases, with 9 bases lying between them. This CDR3 contains 13 residues. Per the germline V gene, CDR1 is SGHRS and CDR2 is YFSETQ. The CDR3 DNA reads as TGCGCCAGCAGCCCCGGGGATACCGGGGAGCTGTTTTTT. This translates into CASSPGDTGELFF.

The chain recombines TRBV7-3 with TRBJ2-1; 11 nucleotides agree with TRBD2. This CDR3 spans 15 amino acids. CDR1 and CDR2 (germline): SGHTA, FQGTGA. V was clipped by 5 bases and J by 9 bases; unmatched bases: 9. The CDR3 nucleotides are TGTGCCAGCAGCCCATTAGCGGGGGGGCGCCCTGAGCAGTTCTTC. It specifies CASSPLAGGRPEQFF.

The chain has TRBV5-5 and TRBJ2-7; 9 bases are a match to TRBD1. Germline V gene lookup returns CDR1 SGHKS and CDR2 YYEKEE (reference sequence). V was pared by 2 bases and J by 2 bases, with 5 bases of the junction left unmatched. CDR3 size: 15 residues. CDR3 region: CASSLPGTGTYEQYF. The CDR3 nucleotides read TGTGCCAGCAGCTTACCCGGGACAGGGACCTACGAGCAGTACTTC.

The rearrangement links TRBV18 to TRBJ2-6; TRBD1 matches 8 bases. After removal of 4 bases from V and 0 bases from J, the junction contained 8 bases not matched to a gene. Germline V gene lookup returns CDR1 KGHSH and CDR2 LQKENI. The CDR3 loop spans 18 amino acids. In DNA form, the CDR3 reads TGTGCCAGCTCACTTCGGACAGGGATAAACTCTGGGGCCAACGTCCTGACTTTC. Residues: CASSLRTGINSGANVLTF.

V is TRBV2 and J is TRBJ1-2; no clear D. The ends were cut back, 7 bases at V and 7 bases at J, with 22 bases in the middle. This CDR3 is 15 amino acids long. Germline V CDR1 and CDR2: SNHLY, FYNNEI. The CDR3 protein is CASIGWRSRMFGYTF. CDR3 in DNA: TGTGCCAGCATAGGTTGGAGGTCCCGAATGTTTGGCTACACCTTC.

The chain carries TRBV2 and TRBJ1-3; D call uncertain. CDR1 and CDR2 from the germline V gene are SNHLY and FYNNEI. V gave up 1 base and J gave up 0 bases, with 13 bases separating them. The CDR3 sequence is 17 residues long. CDR3 DNA: TGTGCCAGCAGTGAAGGGCTAGAGGGAAGCTCTGGAAACACCATATATTTT. Residues: CASSEGLEGSSGNTIYF.

The chain recombines TRBV5-6 with TRBJ2-2; D not resolved. Per germline, CDR1 SGHDT and CDR2 YYEEEE. This CDR3 has 16 residues. V dropped 0 bases and J dropped 4 bases, with 13 bases sitting between them. CDR3 nucleotide sequence: TGTGCCAGCAGCTTGGCCGAGGCGGCTCTCACCGGGGAGCTGTTTTTT. This gives the protein CASSLAEAALTGELFF.

The rearrangement uses TRBV11-2 and TRBJ2-2; 9 positions agree with TRBD1. Germline CDR1 reads SGHAT; CDR2 reads FQNNGV. The ends lost 6 bases at V and 7 bases at J; junction bases unmatched: 9. The CDR3 has 15 amino acids. The CDR3 reads CASRPTGGAVGELFF. CDR3 sequence (DNA): TGTGCCAGCAGACCTACAGGGGGCGCAGTCGGGGAGCTGTTTTTT.

As to this clone: This CDR3 is also generated by other DNA sequences in the sample. The DNA for the CDR3 is TGTGCCAGCAGCGTAGGTCCGACCGGGGAGCTGTTTTTT. It specifies CASSVGPTGELFF. V gene TRBV9 combines with J gene TRBJ2-2, with D uncertain. V was clipped by 0 bases and J by 5 bases, with 5 bases between them. Germline assignment: CDR1 SGDLS and CDR2 YYNGEE. There are 13 residues in the CDR3.

This clone was counted once. The chain couples TRBV18 to TRBJ2-3, with 10 bases that match TRBD2. Per germline, CDR1 KGHSH and CDR2 LQKENI. This CDR3 contains 19 residues. V trimming: 2 bases; J trimming: 2 bases; junction bases outside the gene matches: 13. The CDR3 sequence: CASSPGEVASGGYTDTQYF. The CDR3 DNA reads as TGTGCCAGCTCACCAGGGGAAGTGGCTAGCGGGGGATACACAGATACGCAGTATTTT.

The chain uses TRBV5-5 and TRBJ1-1; the D gene is possibly TRBD1 (5 bases). Trimming took 3 bases from V and 6 from J, leaving 15 bases between them. The CDR3 runs 14 residues. Germline CDR1 reads SGHKS; CDR2 reads YYEKEE (reference sequence). The CDR3 here is CASSSQWGGAEAFF. The DNA for the CDR3 is TGTGCCAGCAGCTCTCAGTGGGGCGGAGCTGAAGCTTTCTTT.

On this clone itself: This sample also contains other DNA sequences that code for the same CDR3. This CDR3 reads CASSRTANTEAFF. The CDR3 DNA reads TGCGCCAGCAGCCGGACAGCAAACACTGAAGCTTTCTTT. The V call is TRBV5-1, the J call TRBJ1-1; TRBD1 is a possible D gene (6 bases). Trimming left V 4 bases short and J 2 bases short, with 9 bases between. CDR1 is SGHRS and CDR2 is YFSETQ in the germline V gene. The CDR3 extends over 13 amino acids.

The chain couples TRBV4-1 to TRBJ2-2; no firm D call. CDR1 and CDR2 (germline): MGHRA, YSYEKL. V was pared by 2 bases and J by 4 bases, with 8 bases between. The CDR3 covers 14 residues. CDR3 protein: CASSQRHSTGELFF. In DNA, the CDR3 is TGCGCCAGCAGCCAACGACATTCCACCGGGGAGCTGTTTTTT.

V usage is TRBV3-1 (or the pseudogene TRBV3-2) and J usage is TRBJ2-3, with a possible D match to TRBD1 (7 bases). V gave up 3 bases and J gave up 6 bases, with 10 bases separating them. The CDR3 runs 13 residues. Germline V gives CDR1 LGHDT, CDR2 YNNKEL (reference sequence). The CDR3 region has the DNA TGTGCCAGCAGCCACAGGGGGGTTGATACGCAGTATTTT. Translating gives CASSHRGVDTQYF.

This clone showed up just a few times. The chain links TRBV3-1 (or the pseudogene TRBV3-2) to TRBJ2-2, with 7 nucleotides matching TRBD2. This CDR3 contains 17 residues. V dropped 2 bases and J dropped 8; count of bases not matched to a gene: 14. In germline, CDR1 is LGHDT, CDR2 YNNKEL (reference sequence). CDR3 region: CASSQLYGRGGQGELFF. The CDR3 nucleotides read TGTGCCAGCAGCCAACTATATGGGAGGGGAGGTCAAGGGGAGCTGTTTTTT.

V gene TRBV5-1 combines with J gene TRBJ1-4; D remains unclear. The germline gives CDR1 SGHRS, CDR2 YFSETQ. The CDR3 runs to 12 residues. The V end was cut by 1 base, the J end by 12 bases, with 10 bases between. The CDR3 region is CASSLPRGELFF. In DNA, the CDR3 is TGCGCCAGCAGCTTGCCGCGCGGGGAACTGTTTTTT.

This clone was seen only once. The chain is built from TRBV7-9 and TRBJ2-7; TRBD1 matches at 8 bases. CDR1 and CDR2 (germline): SEHNR, FQNEAQ (reference sequence). Trimming cost V 2 bases and J 3 bases; bases outside gene matches: 6. The CDR3 totals 15 residues. DNA for the CDR3: TGTGCCAGCAGCTTACCCGGACAGGGAGTCTACGAGCAGTACTTC. Residues: CASSLPGQGVYEQYF. Full variable domain (rest looked up from reference TRBV7-9 and TRBJ2-7): DTGVSQNPRHKITKRGQNVTFRCDPISEHNRLYWYRQTLGQGPEFLTYFQNEAQLEKSRLLSDRFSAERPKGSFSTLEIQRTEQGDSAMYLCASSLPGQGVYEQYFGPGTRLTVT.

This chain joins TRBV7-9 and TRBJ1-2, with 9 bases matching TRBD1. The germline V gene has CDR1 SEHNR and CDR2 FQNEAQ (reference sequence). The length of the CDR3 is 16 residues. V lost 1 base to trimming and J lost 7 bases; unmatched junction nucleotides: 10. The CDR3 reads CASSLGTGADKRGYTF. CDR3 nucleotide sequence: TGTGCCAGCAGCTTAGGGACAGGGGCCGATAAGCGTGGCTACACCTTC. Full variable domain (rest looked up from reference TRBV7-9 and TRBJ1-2): DTGVSQNPRHKITKRGQNVTFRCDPISEHNRLYWYRQTLGQGPEFLTYFQNEAQLEKSRLLSDRFSAERPKGSFSTLEIQRTEQGDSAMYLCASSLGTGADKRGYTFGSGTRLTVV.

V is TRBV7-6 and J is TRBJ2-3, with 13 bases identical to TRBD2. Germline V gene sequence: CDR1 SGHVS, CDR2 FNYEAQ. V was pared by 5 bases and J by 5 bases, with 7 bases of the junction left unmatched. This CDR3 spans 16 amino acids. This chain's CDR3 is CASSPRTSGGKDTQYF. The CDR3 region has the DNA TGTGCCAGCAGCCCAAGGACTAGCGGGGGAAAAGATACGCAGTATTTT.

This clone was picked up one time. The rearrangement uses TRBV29-1 and TRBJ1-1; D is perhaps TRBD1 (5 bases). The CDR3 contains 17 residues. From germline, CDR1 is SQVTM and CDR2 ANQGSEA. Trimming cost V 5 bases and J 8 bases, with 30 bases left between them. This chain's CDR3 is CSVCPLGADLSSKEAFF. In DNA form, the CDR3 reads TGCAGCGTTTGCCCGCTTGGGGCGGACCTCAGTTCCAAAGAAGCTTTCTTT.

This clone was found once. This chain joins TRBV7-8 and TRBJ1-1; no clear D. CDR3 size: 15 residues. Trimming took 5 bases from V and 0 from J, leaving 13 bases between them. Germline CDR1 reads SGHVS; CDR2 reads FQNEAQ. This CDR3 is CASSPRRAMNTEAFF. The CDR3 DNA reads TGTGCCAGCAGCCCCCGGAGAGCTATGAACACTGAAGCTTTCTTT.

The J gene is TRBJ2-1, the V gene TRBV18; TRBD1 matches 10 bases. The ends lost 1 base at V and 3 bases at J; junction bases unmatched: 9. The CDR3 is made up of 18 amino acids. Germline V gene sequence: CDR1 KGHSH, CDR2 LQKENI. The CDR3 coding sequence is TGTGCCAGCTCACCACGGTTACGACAGGGGGCCTACTACAATGAGCAGTTCTTC. It specifies CASSPRLRQGAYYNEQFF. Complete variable domain (other parts from reference TRBV18 and TRBJ2-1): NAGVMQNPRHLVRRRGQEARLRCSPMKGHSHVYWYRQLPEEGLKFMVYLQKENIIDESGMPKERFSAEFPKEGPSILRIQQVVRGDSAAYFCASSPRLRQGAYYNEQFFGPGTRLTVL.

This clone showed up just a few times. This chain joins TRBV2 and TRBJ1-1; D remains unclear. Trimming left V 7 bases short and J 4 bases short, with 13 bases between. Germline V gene sequence: CDR1 SNHLY, CDR2 FYNNEI. There are 13 residues in the CDR3. DNA for the CDR3: TGTGCCAGCAACGGGTTTCATGGCACTGAAGCTTTCTTT. Encoded protein: CASNGFHGTEAFF. Based on the CDR3 plus reference TRBV2 and TRBJ1-1, the full variable domain is EPEVTQTPSHQVTQMGQEVILRCVPISNHLYFYWYRQILGQKVEFLVSFYNNEISEKSEIFDDQFSVERPDGSNFTLKIRSTKLEDSAMYFCASNGFHGTEAFFGQGTRLTVV.

This clone was seen a handful of times. This sequence joins TRBV5-1 and TRBJ1-6; TRBD1 is a possible D gene (5 bases). The germline CDR1 and CDR2 sequences are SGHRS and YFSETQ. The CDR3 is made up of 15 amino acids. Trimming took 0 bases from V and 10 from J, leaving 14 bases between them. The CDR3 region has the DNA TGCGCCAGCAGCTTGGCCCCAGGGTCACAGTCACCCCTCCACTTT. Translating gives CASSLAPGSQSPLHF.

This sequence joins TRBV12-3 or TRBV12-4 and TRBJ1-5, with D unresolved. The CDR3 contains 13 residues. V was cut by 8 bases and J by 1 base, with 9 bases left in between. DNA of the CDR3: TGTGCCAGCGCGTTTAAGAGCAATCAGCCCCAGCATTTT. Protein sequence: CASAFKSNQPQHF.

The chain is built from TRBV7-3 and TRBJ1-1, with no clear D. CDR3 length: 14 residues. Trimming shortened V by 7 bases and J by 2 bases, and 14 bases separated the two germline ends. CDR1 SGHTA and CDR2 FQGTGA come from the germline V gene. CDR3 sequence reads: CASKASSGNTEAFF. In DNA, the CDR3 is TGTGCCAGCAAAGCTTCATCGGGAAACACTGAAGCTTTCTTT.

The V and J genes are TRBV6-5 and TRBJ1-5, with unresolved D. The length of the CDR3 is 13 residues. The V gene's germline CDR1 is MNHEY and CDR2 SVGAGI. V was trimmed by 8 bases and J by 0 bases, leaving 8 bases between them. In nucleotides, the CDR3 is TGTGCCAGCGTGCGGTATAGCAATCAGCCCCAGCATTTT. Amino acid sequence: CASVRYSNQPQHF.

This sequence joins TRBV30 and TRBJ2-1; 11 bases align to TRBD1. CDR1 is GTSNPN and CDR2 is SVGIG in the germline V gene (reference sequence). After removal of 1 base from V and 6 bases from J, the junction contained 2 bases not matched to a gene. This CDR3 has 14 amino acids. The CDR3, as DNA: TGTGCCTGGAGTGAGGGACAGGGGGTCAATGAGCAGTTCTTC. Translating gives CAWSEGQGVNEQFF.

This chain links TRBV5-1 with TRBJ2-7, with D perhaps TRBD1 (5 bases). Between the trimmed V and J ends, which lost 3 bases and 2 bases, there was a span of 18 bases. Germline V CDR1 and CDR2: SGHRS, YFSETQ. This CDR3 has 16 residues. This chain's CDR3 is CASSSRQSAFTYEQYF. The CDR3 nucleotides read TGCGCCAGCAGCTCACGACAGTCCGCCTTCACCTACGAGCAGTACTTC. Looking up the rest from reference TRBV5-1 and TRBJ2-7 gives the full variable domain: KAGVTQTPRYLIKTRGQQVTLSCSPISGHRSVSWYQQTPGQGLQFLFEYFSETQRNKGNFPGRFSGRQFSNSRSEMNVSTLELGDSALYLCASSSRQSAFTYEQYFGPGTRLTVT.